These 27 T cell receptor beta chains originate from one sample sequenced in a study of technical replicates of blood from several donors (dated by TCRdb to 2015 to 2018). Receptor libraries were prepared by the immunoSEQ multiplex PCR assay. The clones in this table, taken by TCRdb from immuneACCESS, are in-frame only. Not every clone is retained; where verified, under half of the shortfall comes from an unresolved V gene, and the cause of the rest is unknown. The sample records some 83,000 clones, around 94% of which are singletons. The top ten hold about 0.37% of the sample. Sequenced material: T cells isolated from PBMCs. The receptors here all came from a human donor in good health.

The gene calls are TRBV5-8 and TRBJ2-5; weak D call: TRBD1 (5 bases). This CDR3 comprises 13 residues. CDR1 SGHTS and CDR2 YDEGEE come from the germline V gene. V gave up 2 bases and J gave up 5 bases, with 10 bases separating them. The CDR3 nucleotides are TGTGCCAGCAGCTTCAAGGGGCTCGAGACCCAGTACTTC. This encodes CASSFKGLETQYF.

The chain links TRBV29-1 to TRBJ1-2; a weak D match, TRBD1 (5 bases). V was pared by 6 bases and J by 6 bases, with 11 bases between. Germline CDR1 reads SQVTM; CDR2 reads ANQGSEA. The CDR3 runs to 11 residues. The CDR3 DNA is TGCAGCGTGATTTTCAGGGATGGCTACACCTTC. It yields the protein CSVIFRDGYTF.

This chain joins TRBV28 and TRBJ2-7; 10 nucleotides align to TRBD1. The J segment lost 5 bases and the V segment lost 6 bases, leaving 10 bases of the junction unmatched. The CDR3 runs to 15 residues. CDR1 is MDHEN and CDR2 is SYDVKM in the germline V gene. DNA of the CDR3: TGTGCCAGCAGAATTGGACAGGGGGAAAAACACGAGCAGTACTTC. This codes for CASRIGQGEKHEQYF.

The V call is TRBV5-1, the J call TRBJ2-7; TRBD1 matches 9 bases. The junction had 8 bases not matched to a gene; V was cut back by 7 bases and J by 0 bases. The CDR3 extends over 15 amino acids. The germline gives CDR1 SGHRS, CDR2 YFSETQ. In DNA form, the CDR3 reads TGCGCCAGCGGAATGGGGACAGGGTTCTCCTACGAGCAGTACTTC. Protein: CASGMGTGFSYEQYF.

This clone has just one count. This sequence joins TRBV15 and TRBJ2-3; 10 positions agree with TRBD1. V gave up 10 bases and J gave up 6 bases; unmatched junction bases: 10. Looked up from germline, CDR1 is LNHNV and CDR2 is YYDKDF (reference sequence). CDR3 length: 14 residues. CDR3 DNA sequence: TGTGCCATCAGACAGGGGGCGTTTAGGGATACGCAGTATTTT. Encoded protein: CAIRQGAFRDTQYF.

V and J are TRBV27 and TRBJ2-3, with 11 bases lining up with TRBD2. CDR1 and CDR2 from the germline V gene are MNHEY and SMNVEV (reference sequence). V was clipped by 3 bases and J by 4 bases; unmatched bases: 6. This CDR3 comprises 16 residues. CDR3 loop: CASSLSSGRVSDTQYF. DNA for the CDR3: TGTGCCAGCAGTTTGAGTAGCGGGAGGGTCTCAGATACGCAGTATTTT.

This clone occurred once. The chain combines TRBV7-2 with TRBJ1-5; possible D gene TRBD1, 5 bases. The V and J ends lost 1 base and 9 bases respectively, with 13 bases between them. CDR1 and CDR2 from the germline V gene are SGHTA and FQGNSA. This CDR3 contains 14 residues. The CDR3 bases are TGTGCCAGCAGCTTAGAGCGGGGGTATCGGCCCCAGCATTTT. Translated, it gives CASSLERGYRPQHF.

The chain combines TRBV5-1 with TRBJ2-3; a possible D gene is TRBD2 (6 bases). The CDR3 is made up of 14 amino acids. Trimming removed 0 bases at V and 6 bases at J, with 11 bases between. In germline, CDR1 is SGHRS, CDR2 YFSETQ. The CDR3 is CASSLVGSMDTQYF. The CDR3 DNA is TGCGCCAGCAGCTTGGTCGGGAGTATGGATACGCAGTATTTT.

The CDR3 loop reads CASSGTSGSSYEQYF. The CDR3 DNA is TGTGCCAGCAGTGGGACTAGCGGGAGCTCCTACGAGCAGTACTTC. The chain employs TRBV2 and TRBJ2-7, with 13 bases matching TRBD2. The CDR3 contains 15 residues. Looked up from germline, CDR1 is SNHLY and CDR2 is FYNNEI. V trimming: 4 bases; J trimming: 0 bases; junction bases outside the gene matches: 0.

The chain combines TRBV29-1 with TRBJ2-3; possibly TRBD1 for D (6 bases). V gave up 7 bases and J gave up 2 bases, with 19 bases separating them. Germline values: CDR1 SQVTM, CDR2 ANQGSEA. This CDR3 comprises 15 residues. The chain's CDR3 is CSGRWNRETTDTQYF. The CDR3 bases are TGCAGCGGCCGGTGGAACAGGGAGACCACAGATACGCAGTATTTT.

The chain combines TRBV27 with TRBJ2-1, with D perhaps TRBD1 (6 bases). The CDR3 runs 14 residues. Trimming cost V 7 bases and J 4 bases, with 14 bases left between them. Germline V gene sequence: CDR1 MNHEY, CDR2 SMNVEV (reference sequence). This CDR3 reads CASTIRTAYNEQFF. The CDR3 DNA is TGTGCCAGCACGATCAGGACAGCTTACAATGAGCAGTTCTTC.

The CDR3 DNA is TGTGCCAGTAGTTCTCAGGGGGCCGGCGGGGAGCTGTTTTTT. Its translation: CASSSQGAGGELFF. The chain couples TRBV19 to TRBJ2-2; 8 nucleotides agree with TRBD1. This CDR3 comprises 14 residues. V lost 5 bases, J lost 7 bases, and 6 bases stayed unmatched. The V gene's germline CDR1 is LNHDA and CDR2 SQIVND (reference sequence).

This chain links TRBV30 with TRBJ2-5, with 8 bases matching TRBD1. The V and J ends lost 0 bases and 5 bases, in that order; junction bases with no gene match: 11. Looked up from germline, CDR1 is GTSNPN and CDR2 is SVGIG (reference sequence). CDR3 length equals 16 residues. The CDR3 protein is CAWSVPVTGDLETQYF. DNA of the CDR3: TGTGCCTGGAGTGTACCAGTGACAGGGGATTTGGAGACCCAGTACTTC.

This clone was recorded once. The germline gene is not matched at one end of the junction; a read error may be the cause. The gene calls are TRBV6-5 and TRBJ1-1; no clear D gene. Germline V gene sequence: CDR1 MNHEY, CDR2 SVGAGI. The CDR3 sequence is 14 residues long. CDR3 residues: CASSYGSLKTEAFF. The CDR3 DNA sequence: TGTGCCAGCAGTTATGGCAGTTTGAAGACTGAAGCTTTCTTT.

This chain uses TRBV5-4 with TRBJ2-4; D is undetermined. V lost 7 bases and J lost 9, with 14 bases in between. The germline CDR1 and CDR2 sequences are SGHNT and YYREEE (reference sequence). The CDR3 runs 12 residues. CDR3 in amino acids: CASSSLTGIQYF. The CDR3 coding sequence is TGTGCCAGCTCCAGCTTAACGGGCATTCAGTACTTC.

The chain recombines TRBV7-3 with TRBJ1-3; TRBD1 aligns across 7 bases. Germline CDR1 reads SGHTA; CDR2 reads FQGTGA. CDR3 length: 14 amino acids. V trimming: 5 bases; J trimming: 4 bases; junction bases outside the gene matches: 5. CDR3 protein: CASSLDRAGNTIYF. CDR3 nucleotide sequence: TGTGCCAGCAGCCTAGACAGGGCCGGAAACACCATATATTTT. The variable domain in full, with the rest retrieved from reference TRBV7-3 and TRBJ1-3, is GAGVSQTPSNKVTEKGKYVELRCDPISGHTALYWYRQSLGQGPEFLIYFQGTGAADDSGLPNDRFFAVRPEGSVSTLKIQRTERGDSAVYLCASSLDRAGNTIYFGEGSWLTVV.

This clone has only a few counts. The chain recombines TRBV5-1 with TRBJ1-1; a possible D gene is TRBD1 (5 bases). Per the germline V gene, CDR1 is SGHRS and CDR2 is YFSETQ. The CDR3 length is 13 residues. V lost 2 bases and J lost 4, with 9 bases in between. CDR3 in DNA: TGCGCCAGCAGCTTACACCAGGGCACTGAAGCTTTCTTT. The encoded protein is CASSLHQGTEAFF.

The chain is built from TRBV29-1 and TRBJ2-3; D not resolved. Germline-derived CDR1 and CDR2 are SQVTM and ANQGSEA. V lost 1 base and J 6 bases, leaving 8 bases between the germline ends. CDR3 length equals 12 residues. CDR3 in amino acids: CSVEGLGDTQYF. The CDR3, as DNA: TGCAGCGTTGAAGGTCTCGGGGATACGCAGTATTTT.

The chain uses TRBV11-2 and TRBJ2-7, with 12 bases identical to TRBD2. After removal of 2 bases from V and 4 bases from J, the junction contained 3 bases not matched to a gene. The germline gives CDR1 SGHAT, CDR2 FQNNGV. The CDR3 has 15 residues. CDR3 nucleotide sequence: TGTGCCAGCAGCTTATGGACTAGCGGGAATTACGAGCAGTACTTC. Protein sequence: CASSLWTSGNYEQYF.

The chain recombines TRBV28 with TRBJ2-7, with TRBD2 matching 11 bases. CDR1 is MDHEN and CDR2 is SYDVKM in the germline V gene. V shed 5 bases, J shed 4 bases, and the junction held 1 base outside the gene matches. The CDR3 covers 13 residues. The CDR3 is CASSGTSGYEQYF. In nucleotides, the CDR3 is TGTGCCAGCAGTGGGACTAGCGGTTACGAGCAGTACTTC.

This clone was recorded once. The chain employs TRBV5-1 and TRBJ2-3; TRBD2 aligns across 7 bases. Germline V gene lookup returns CDR1 SGHRS and CDR2 YFSETQ. V was pared by 2 bases and J by 4 bases, with 10 bases of the junction left unmatched. There are 16 residues in the CDR3. This CDR3 is CASSLWTSTTADTQYF. For the CDR3, the DNA is TGCGCCAGCAGCTTATGGACTAGTACTACGGCAGATACGCAGTATTTT. Based on the CDR3 plus reference TRBV5-1 and TRBJ2-3, the full variable domain is KAGVTQTPRYLIKTRGQQVTLSCSPISGHRSVSWYQQTPGQGLQFLFEYFSETQRNKGNFPGRFSGRQFSNSRSEMNVSTLELGDSALYLCASSLWTSTTADTQYFGPGTRLTVL.

This rearrangement joins TRBV29-1 to TRBJ2-4, with 7 bases that match TRBD1. CDR3 size: 12 residues. Germline-derived CDR1 and CDR2 are SQVTM and ANQGSEA. The V gene end was trimmed by 1 base and the J gene end by 8 bases; junction bases not matched to a gene: 2. The CDR3 spells CSVEGTGDIQYF. CDR3 in DNA: TGCAGCGTTGAAGGGACAGGCGACATTCAGTACTTC.

The CDR3 DNA sequence: TGTGCCAGCAGCCCATGGAACACTGAAGCTTTCTTT. It yields the protein CASSPWNTEAFF. The V gene is TRBV5-4, the J gene TRBJ1-1; the D is unclear. Germline values: CDR1 SGHNT, CDR2 YYREEE (reference sequence). This CDR3 region has 12 residues. V was clipped by 4 bases and J by 1 base, with 5 bases between them.

The rearrangement uses TRBV6-6 and TRBJ1-2; TRBD1 might be the D (5 bases). The CDR3 runs 13 residues. Trimming shortened V by 4 bases and J by 8 bases, and 14 bases separated the two germline ends. Germline assignment: CDR1 MNHNY and CDR2 SVGAGI (reference sequence). DNA for the CDR3: TGTGCCAGCAGTTCGGGGGTCTCAGAAGGCTACACCTTC. Protein product: CASSSGVSEGYTF.

J is TRBJ2-2 and V is TRBV30; maybe TRBD2 (5 bases). There are 13 residues in the CDR3. From germline, CDR1 is GTSNPN and CDR2 SVGIG (reference sequence). V shed 0 bases and J shed 7 bases, with 9 bases lying between them. Here the CDR3 DNA reads TGTGCCTGGAGTGTGGTACTAGTCGGGGAGCTGTTTTTT. Translation: CAWSVVLVGELFF.

The chain is built from TRBV28 and TRBJ2-7; no reliable D call. Germline assignment: CDR1 MDHEN and CDR2 SYDVKM. V lost 2 bases and J 4 bases, leaving 12 bases between the germline ends. The CDR3 is made up of 14 amino acids. CDR3 coding DNA: TGTGCCAGCAGTTTAGCCGGGTCCCTTTACGAGCAGTACTTC. This translates into CASSLAGSLYEQYF. The full variable domain, rest sourced from reference TRBV28 and TRBJ2-7, is DVKVTQSSRYLVKRTGEKVFLECVQDMDHENMFWYRQDPGLGLRLIYFSYDVKMKEKGDIPEGYSVSREKKERFSLILESASTNQTSMYLCASSLAGSLYEQYFGPGTRLTVT.

V gene TRBV7-9 combines with J gene TRBJ2-5; 8 nucleotides align to TRBD1. Trimming at V came to 2 bases and at J to 1 base, leaving 9 bases not matched to a gene. The CDR3 totals 17 residues. In germline, CDR1 is SEHNR, CDR2 FQNEAQ (reference sequence). CDR3 sequence: CASSLQGQGRLQETQYF. The CDR3 coding sequence is TGTGCCAGCAGCTTACAAGGACAGGGTCGGCTCCAAGAGACCCAGTACTTC.